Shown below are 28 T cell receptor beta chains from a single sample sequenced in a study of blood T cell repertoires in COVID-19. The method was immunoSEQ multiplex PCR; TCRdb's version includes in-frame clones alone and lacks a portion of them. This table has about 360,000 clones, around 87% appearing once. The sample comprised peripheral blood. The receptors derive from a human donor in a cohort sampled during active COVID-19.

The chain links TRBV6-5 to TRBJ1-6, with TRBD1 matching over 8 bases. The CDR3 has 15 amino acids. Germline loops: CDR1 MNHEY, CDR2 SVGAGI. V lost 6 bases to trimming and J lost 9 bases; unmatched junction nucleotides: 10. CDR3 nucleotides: TGTGCCAGCAGGTACGGACAGGGAGGAAGTTCACCCCTCCACTTT. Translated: CASRYGQGGSSPLHF.

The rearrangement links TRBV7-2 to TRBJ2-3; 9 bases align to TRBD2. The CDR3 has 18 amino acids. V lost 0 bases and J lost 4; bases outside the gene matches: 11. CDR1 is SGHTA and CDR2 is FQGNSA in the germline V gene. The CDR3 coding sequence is TGTGCCAGCAGCTTAGCGCAATTAAGCGGGGGGATCGCAGATACGCAGTATTTT. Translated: CASSLAQLSGGIADTQYF. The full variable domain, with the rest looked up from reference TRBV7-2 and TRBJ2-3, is GAGVSQSPSNKVTEKGKDVELRCDPISGHTALYWYRQSLGQGLEFLIYFQGNSAPDKSGLPSDRFSAERTGGSVSTLTIQRTQQEDSAVYLCASSLAQLSGGIADTQYFGPGTRLTVL.

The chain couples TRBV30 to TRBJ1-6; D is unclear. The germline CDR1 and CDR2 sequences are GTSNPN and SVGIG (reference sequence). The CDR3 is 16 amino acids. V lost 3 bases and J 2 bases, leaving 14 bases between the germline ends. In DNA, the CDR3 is TGTGCCTGGAGGGGCTCGGCCCAGACCTATAATTCACCCCTCCACTTT. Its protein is CAWRGSAQTYNSPLHF. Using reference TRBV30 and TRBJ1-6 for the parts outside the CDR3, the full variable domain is SQTIHQWPATLVQPVGSPLSLECTVEGTSNPNLYWYRQAAGRGLQLLFYSVGIGQISSEVPQNLSASRPQDRQFILSSKKLLLSDSGFYLCAWRGSAQTYNSPLHFGNGTRLTVT.

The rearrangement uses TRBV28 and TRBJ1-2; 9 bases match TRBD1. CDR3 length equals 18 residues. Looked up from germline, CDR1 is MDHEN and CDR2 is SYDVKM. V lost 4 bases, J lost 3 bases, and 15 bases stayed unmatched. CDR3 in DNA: TGTGCCAGCAGTTCCCTTCTAGGGGGACAGGGAAGCGACTATGGCTACACCTTC. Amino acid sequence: CASSSLLGGQGSDYGYTF.

The CDR3 coding sequence is TGTGCCAGCAGCTTAGGGCCGACCTCTGGGGCCAACGTCCTGACTTTC. Translated, it gives CASSLGPTSGANVLTF. J is TRBJ2-6 and V is TRBV7-3; D remains ambiguous. Germline V lookup: CDR1 SGHTA, CDR2 FQGTGA. V was pared by 2 bases and J by 0 bases, with 8 bases between. This CDR3 has 16 amino acids.

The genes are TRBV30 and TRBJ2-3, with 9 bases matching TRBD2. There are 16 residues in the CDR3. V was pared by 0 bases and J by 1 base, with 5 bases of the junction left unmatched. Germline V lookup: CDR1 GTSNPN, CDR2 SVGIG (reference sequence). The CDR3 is CAWSVGSSGGTDTQYF. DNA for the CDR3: TGTGCCTGGAGTGTAGGGTCTAGCGGGGGCACAGATACGCAGTATTTT. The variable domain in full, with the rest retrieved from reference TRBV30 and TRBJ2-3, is SQTIHQWPATLVQPVGSPLSLECTVEGTSNPNLYWYRQAAGRGLQLLFYSVGIGQISSEVPQNLSASRPQDRQFILSSKKLLLSDSGFYLCAWSVGSSGGTDTQYFGPGTRLTVL.

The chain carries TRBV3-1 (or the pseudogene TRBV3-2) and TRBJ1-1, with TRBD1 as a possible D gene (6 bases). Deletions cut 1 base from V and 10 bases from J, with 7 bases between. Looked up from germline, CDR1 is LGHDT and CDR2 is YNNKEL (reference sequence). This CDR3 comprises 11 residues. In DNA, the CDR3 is TGTGCCAGCAGCCAAGGCAGGGGAGCTTTCTTT. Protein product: CASSQGRGAFF.

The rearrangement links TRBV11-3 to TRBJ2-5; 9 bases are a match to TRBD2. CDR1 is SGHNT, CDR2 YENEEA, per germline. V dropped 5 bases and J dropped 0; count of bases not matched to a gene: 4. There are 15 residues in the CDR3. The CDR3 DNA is TGTGCCAGCAGCAATAGCGGGGGTTACCAAGAGACCCAGTACTTC. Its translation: CASSNSGGYQETQYF.

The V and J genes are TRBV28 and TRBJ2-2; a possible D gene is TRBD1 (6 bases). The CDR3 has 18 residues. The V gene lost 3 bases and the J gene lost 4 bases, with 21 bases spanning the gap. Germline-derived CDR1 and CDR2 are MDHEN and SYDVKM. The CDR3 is CASSFGDNEPRGTGELFF. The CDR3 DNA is TGTGCCAGCAGTTTTGGGGACAACGAACCAAGGGGCACCGGGGAGCTGTTTTTT.

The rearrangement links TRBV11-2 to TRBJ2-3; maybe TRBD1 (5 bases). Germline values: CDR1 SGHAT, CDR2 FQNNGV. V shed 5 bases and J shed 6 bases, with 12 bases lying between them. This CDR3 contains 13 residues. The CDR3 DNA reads TGTGCCAGCAGCCCGAGGCCAGGGGATACGCAGTATTTT. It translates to CASSPRPGDTQYF.

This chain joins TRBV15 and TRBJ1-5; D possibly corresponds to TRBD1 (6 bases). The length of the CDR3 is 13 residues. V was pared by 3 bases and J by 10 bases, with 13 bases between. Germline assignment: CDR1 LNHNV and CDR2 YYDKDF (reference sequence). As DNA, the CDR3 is TGTGCCACCAGCAGCAGGGGTCGGGGACCCCAGCATTTT. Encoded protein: CATSSRGRGPQHF.

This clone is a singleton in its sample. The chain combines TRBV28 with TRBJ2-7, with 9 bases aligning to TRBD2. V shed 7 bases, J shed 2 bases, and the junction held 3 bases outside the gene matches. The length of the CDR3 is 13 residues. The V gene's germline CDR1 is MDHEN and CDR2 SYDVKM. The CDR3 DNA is TGTGCCAGCAAGCCTAGCGGGACCTACGAGCAGTACTTC. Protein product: CASKPSGTYEQYF.

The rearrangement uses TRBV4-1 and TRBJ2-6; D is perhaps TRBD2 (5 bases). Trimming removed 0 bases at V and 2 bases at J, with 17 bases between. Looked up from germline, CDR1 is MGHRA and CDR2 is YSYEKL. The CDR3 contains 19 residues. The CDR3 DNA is TGCGCCAGCAGCCAAGAAGAGGGAAGGATTGGGGCTGGGGCCAACGTCCTGACTTTC. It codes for CASSQEEGRIGAGANVLTF.

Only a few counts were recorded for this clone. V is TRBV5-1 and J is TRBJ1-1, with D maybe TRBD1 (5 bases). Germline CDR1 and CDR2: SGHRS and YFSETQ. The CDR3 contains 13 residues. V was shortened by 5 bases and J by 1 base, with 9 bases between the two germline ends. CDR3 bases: TGCGCCAGCAGACTCGACAGGAACACTGAAGCTTTCTTT. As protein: CASRLDRNTEAFF. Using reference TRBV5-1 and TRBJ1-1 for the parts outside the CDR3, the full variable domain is KAGVTQTPRYLIKTRGQQVTLSCSPISGHRSVSWYQQTPGQGLQFLFEYFSETQRNKGNFPGRFSGRQFSNSRSEMNVSTLELGDSALYLCASRLDRNTEAFFGQGTRLTVV.

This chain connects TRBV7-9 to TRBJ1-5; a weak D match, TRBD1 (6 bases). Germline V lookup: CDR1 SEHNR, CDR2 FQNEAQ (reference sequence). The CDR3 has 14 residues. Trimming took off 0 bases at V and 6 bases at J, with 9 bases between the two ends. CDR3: CASSLAGAPQPQHF. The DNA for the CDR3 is TGTGCCAGCAGCTTAGCGGGGGCGCCTCAGCCCCAGCATTTT.

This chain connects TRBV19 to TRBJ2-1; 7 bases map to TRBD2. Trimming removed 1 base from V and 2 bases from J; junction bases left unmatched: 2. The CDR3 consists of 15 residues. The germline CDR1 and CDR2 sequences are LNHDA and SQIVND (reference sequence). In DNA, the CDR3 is TGTGCCAGTAGTATAGCGGCGGGAGCCTACAATGAGCAGTTCTTC. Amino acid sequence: CASSIAAGAYNEQFF.

The CDR3 protein is CASSLLAPPRETQYF. The CDR3 nucleotides are TGTGCCAGCAGTCTGTTAGCGCCCCCCCGGGAGACCCAGTACTTC. This chain connects TRBV27 to TRBJ2-5, with a tentative D call TRBD2 (5 bases). The CDR3 has 15 residues. Germline CDR1 reads MNHEY; CDR2 reads SMNVEV (reference sequence). Trimming shortened V by 5 bases and J by 5 bases, and 18 bases separated the two germline ends.

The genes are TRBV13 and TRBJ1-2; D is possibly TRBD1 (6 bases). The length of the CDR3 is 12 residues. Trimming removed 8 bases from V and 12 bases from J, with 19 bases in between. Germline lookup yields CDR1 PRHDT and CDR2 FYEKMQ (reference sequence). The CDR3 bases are TGTGCCAGCGGGCTGGGGACATATTCAAACACCTTC. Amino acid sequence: CASGLGTYSNTF.

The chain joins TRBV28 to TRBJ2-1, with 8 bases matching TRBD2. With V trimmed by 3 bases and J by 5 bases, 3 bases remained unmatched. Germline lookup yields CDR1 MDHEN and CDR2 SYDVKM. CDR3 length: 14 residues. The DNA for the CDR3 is TGTGCCAGCAGTTTTGAGCGGGAGAACAATGAGCAGTTCTTC. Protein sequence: CASSFERENNEQFF.

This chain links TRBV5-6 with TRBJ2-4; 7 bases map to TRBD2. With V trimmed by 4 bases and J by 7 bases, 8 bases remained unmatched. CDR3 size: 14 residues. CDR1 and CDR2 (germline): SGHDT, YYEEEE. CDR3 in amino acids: CASSAPGLFNIQYF. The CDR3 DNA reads TGTGCCAGCAGCGCCCCGGGACTATTTAACATTCAGTACTTC.

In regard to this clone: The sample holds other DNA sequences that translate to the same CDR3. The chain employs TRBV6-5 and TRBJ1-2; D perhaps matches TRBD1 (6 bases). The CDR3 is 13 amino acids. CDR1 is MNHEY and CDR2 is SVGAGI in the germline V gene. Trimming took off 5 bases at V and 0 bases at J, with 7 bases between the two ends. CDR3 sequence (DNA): TGTGCCAGCAGTCGGACAGCTAACTATGGCTACACCTTC. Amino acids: CASSRTANYGYTF.

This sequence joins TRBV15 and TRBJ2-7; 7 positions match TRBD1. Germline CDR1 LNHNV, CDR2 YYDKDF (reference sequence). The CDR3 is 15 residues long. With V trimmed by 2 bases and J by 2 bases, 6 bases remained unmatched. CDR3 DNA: TGTGCCACCAGCAGACATGTGACAGGGACCTACGAGCAGTACTTC. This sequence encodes CATSRHVTGTYEQYF.

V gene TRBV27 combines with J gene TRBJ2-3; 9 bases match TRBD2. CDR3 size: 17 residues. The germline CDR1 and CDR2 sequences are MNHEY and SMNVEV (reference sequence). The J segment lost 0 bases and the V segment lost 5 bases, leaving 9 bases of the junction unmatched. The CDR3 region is CASSTPGTSHSTDTQYF. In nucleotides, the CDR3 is TGTGCCAGCAGTACGCCCGGGACTAGCCACAGCACAGATACGCAGTATTTT.

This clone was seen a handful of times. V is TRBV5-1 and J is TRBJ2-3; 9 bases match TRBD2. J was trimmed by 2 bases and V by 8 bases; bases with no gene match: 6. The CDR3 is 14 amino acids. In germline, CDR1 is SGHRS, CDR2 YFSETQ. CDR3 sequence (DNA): TGCGCCAGGAGAGCTAGCGGGGCCACAGATACGCAGTATTTT. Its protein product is CARRASGATDTQYF.

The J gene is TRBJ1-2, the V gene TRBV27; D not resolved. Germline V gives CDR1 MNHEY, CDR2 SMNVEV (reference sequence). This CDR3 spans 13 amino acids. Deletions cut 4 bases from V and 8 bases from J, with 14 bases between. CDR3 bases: TGTGCCAGCAGTTCTAGGGAGGGTGGGGGCTACACCTTC. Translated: CASSSREGGGYTF.

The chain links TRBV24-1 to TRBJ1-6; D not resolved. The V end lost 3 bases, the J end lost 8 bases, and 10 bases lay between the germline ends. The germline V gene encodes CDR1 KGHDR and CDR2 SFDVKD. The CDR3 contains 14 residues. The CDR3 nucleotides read TGTGCCACCAGTGATGAGGGAGGGCATTCACCCCTCCACTTT. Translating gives CATSDEGGHSPLHF.

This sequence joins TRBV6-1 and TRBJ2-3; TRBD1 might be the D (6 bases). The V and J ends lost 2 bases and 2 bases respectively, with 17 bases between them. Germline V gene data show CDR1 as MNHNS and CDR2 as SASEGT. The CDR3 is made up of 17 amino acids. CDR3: CASSERNRAGYTDTQYF. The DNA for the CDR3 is TGTGCCAGCAGTGAACGAAACAGGGCCGGGTACACAGATACGCAGTATTTT.

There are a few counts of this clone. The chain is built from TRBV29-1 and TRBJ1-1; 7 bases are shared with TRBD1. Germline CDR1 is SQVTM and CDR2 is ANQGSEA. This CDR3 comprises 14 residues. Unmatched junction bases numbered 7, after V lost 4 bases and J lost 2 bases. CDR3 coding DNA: TGCAGCGTTGGGTACAGGGGTCTCAACACTGAAGCTTTCTTT. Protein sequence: CSVGYRGLNTEAFF.